This TCR beta chain was profiled in a study of CD8+CD57+ T cells in acquired aplastic anemia. For sequencing, patients were chosen who had shown expansion of CD8+CD57+ cells by flow cytometry. Both TCR beta VDJ combination and CDR3 sequence profiling were carried out. Genomic DNA was the template for this profiling. TCRdb independently ran MiXCR on the reads; one entry per CDR3 protein. The data show 150,000 or so distinct CDR3 sequences, with about 48% seen just once and roughly 12% held by the top ten. This receptor was obtained from a human donor with aplastic anemia. Sequenced material: sorted CD4+, CD8+, or CD8+CD57+ T cells (not recorded which) from PBMCs.

The CDR3 nucleotides read TGTGCCATCAGCTCGAAGAGGATTTCTGGGTGGCCCCAGCATTTT. This gives the protein CAISSKRISGWPQHF. J is TRBJ1-5 and V is TRBV10-3; D unresolved. Trimming pared 6 bases from V and 9 bases from J, leaving 21 bases between. Germline V gene sequence: CDR1 ENHRY, CDR2 SYGVKD. CDR3 size: 15 residues.